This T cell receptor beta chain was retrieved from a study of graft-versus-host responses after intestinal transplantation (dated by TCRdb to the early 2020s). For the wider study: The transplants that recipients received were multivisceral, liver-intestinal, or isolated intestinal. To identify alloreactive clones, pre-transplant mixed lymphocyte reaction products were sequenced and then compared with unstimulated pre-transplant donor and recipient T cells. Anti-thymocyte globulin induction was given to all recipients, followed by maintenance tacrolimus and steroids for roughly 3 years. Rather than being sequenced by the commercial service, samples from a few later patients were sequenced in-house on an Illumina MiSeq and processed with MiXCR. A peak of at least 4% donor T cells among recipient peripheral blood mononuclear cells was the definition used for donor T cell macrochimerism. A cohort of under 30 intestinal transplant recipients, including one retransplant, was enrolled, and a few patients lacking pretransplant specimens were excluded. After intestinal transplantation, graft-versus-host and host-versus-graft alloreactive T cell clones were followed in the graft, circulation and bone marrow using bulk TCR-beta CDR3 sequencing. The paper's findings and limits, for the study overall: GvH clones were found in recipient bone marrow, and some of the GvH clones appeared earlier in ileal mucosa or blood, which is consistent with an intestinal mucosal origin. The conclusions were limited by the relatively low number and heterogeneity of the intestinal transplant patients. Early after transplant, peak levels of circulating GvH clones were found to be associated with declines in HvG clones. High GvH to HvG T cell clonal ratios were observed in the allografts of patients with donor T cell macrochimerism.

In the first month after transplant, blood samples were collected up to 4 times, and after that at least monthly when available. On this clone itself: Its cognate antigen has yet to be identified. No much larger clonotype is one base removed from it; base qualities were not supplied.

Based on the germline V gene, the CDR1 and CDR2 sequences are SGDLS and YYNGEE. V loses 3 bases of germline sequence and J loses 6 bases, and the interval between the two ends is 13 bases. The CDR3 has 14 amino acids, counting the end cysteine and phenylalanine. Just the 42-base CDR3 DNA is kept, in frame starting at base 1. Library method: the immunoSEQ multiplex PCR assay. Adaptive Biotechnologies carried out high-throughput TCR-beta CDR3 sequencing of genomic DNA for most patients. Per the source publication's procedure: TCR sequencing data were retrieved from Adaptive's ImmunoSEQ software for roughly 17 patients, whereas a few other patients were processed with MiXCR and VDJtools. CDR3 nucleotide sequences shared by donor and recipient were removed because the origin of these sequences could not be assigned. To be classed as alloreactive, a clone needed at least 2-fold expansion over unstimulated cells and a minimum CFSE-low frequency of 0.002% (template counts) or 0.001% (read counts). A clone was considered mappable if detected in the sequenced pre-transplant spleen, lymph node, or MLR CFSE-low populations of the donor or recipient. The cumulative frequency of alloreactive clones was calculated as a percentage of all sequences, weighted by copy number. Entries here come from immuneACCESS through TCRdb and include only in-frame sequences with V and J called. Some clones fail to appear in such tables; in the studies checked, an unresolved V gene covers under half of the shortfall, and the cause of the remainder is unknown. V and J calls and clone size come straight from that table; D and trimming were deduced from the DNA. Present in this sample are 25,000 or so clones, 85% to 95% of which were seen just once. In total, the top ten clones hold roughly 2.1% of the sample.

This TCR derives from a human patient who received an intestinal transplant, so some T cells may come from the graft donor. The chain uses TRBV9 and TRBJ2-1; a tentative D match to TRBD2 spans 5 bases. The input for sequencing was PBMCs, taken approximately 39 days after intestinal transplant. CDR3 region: CASSGGRVPNEQFF. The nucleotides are TGTGCCAGCAGCGGAGGGAGAGTTCCCAATGAGCAGTTCTTC.